This T cell receptor beta chain was found in a study of early T cells in non-severe SARS-CoV-2 infection. Study-wide context: Sequencing input comprised bulk RNA from unsorted whole blood; chain pairing was not available.

V lost 2 bases and J lost 10, with 12 bases in between. The CDR3 is 13 residues long. The V gene's germline CDR1 is SGHTA and CDR2 FQGTGA. Unique molecular identifiers (one per individual cDNA molecule) were attached. TCRdb redid the calling of the 5' RACE reads with MiXCR, one entry per CDR3 protein. The sample holds 30,000 to 40,000 distinct CDR3 sequences, approximately 5% seen once. The sequencing input was whole blood. This chain uses TRBV7-3 with TRBJ2-1, with a possible D match to TRBD2 (5 bases). This receptor was taken from an adult who was a healthcare worker with PCR-confirmed SARS-CoV-2 infection or an uninfected control (not recorded which). The CDR3 loop reads CASSLEGPGEQFF. In DNA form, the CDR3 reads TGTGCCAGCAGCTTAGAAGGTCCGGGAGAGCAGTTCTTC.